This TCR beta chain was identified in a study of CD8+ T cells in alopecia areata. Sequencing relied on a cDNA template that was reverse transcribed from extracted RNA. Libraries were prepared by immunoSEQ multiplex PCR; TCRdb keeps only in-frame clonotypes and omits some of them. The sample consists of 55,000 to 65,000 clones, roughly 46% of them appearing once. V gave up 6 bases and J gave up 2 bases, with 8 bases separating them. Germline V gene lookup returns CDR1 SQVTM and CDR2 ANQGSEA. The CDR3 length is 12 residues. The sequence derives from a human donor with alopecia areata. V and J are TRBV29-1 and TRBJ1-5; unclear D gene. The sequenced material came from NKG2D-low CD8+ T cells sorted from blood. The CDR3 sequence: CSVRAGNQPQHF. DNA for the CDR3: TGCAGCGTACGAGCTGGCAATCAGCCCCAGCATTTT.